The 15 T cell receptor beta chains below all came from one sample that was sequenced in a study of blood T cell repertoires in COVID-19. This table comes from immunoSEQ multiplex PCR, and its TCRdb copy is limited to in-frame clones, with some not included. The sample records more than 85,000 clones, around 80% being singletons. The sample was peripheral blood. The receptors shown here come from a man older than 75 with acute or convalescent COVID-19.

The CDR3 coding sequence is TGTGCCAGCAGCTCAGGGGTCGGGGAGCTGTTTTTT. Protein product: CASSSGVGELFF. V usage is TRBV9 and J usage is TRBJ2-2; a weak D match, TRBD1 (6 bases). Trimming stripped 4 bases from V and 7 bases from J, with 8 bases between. The CDR3 has 12 residues. In germline, CDR1 is SGDLS, CDR2 YYNGEE.

This chain connects TRBV24-1 to TRBJ2-5; 9 nucleotides line up with TRBD1. Germline CDR1 KGHDR, CDR2 SFDVKD. This CDR3 region has 16 residues. J lost 5 bases, V lost 4 bases, and 10 bases had no gene match. The CDR3: CATSETGTGPFETQYF. The CDR3 coding sequence is TGTGCCACCAGTGAAACCGGGACAGGGCCTTTCGAGACCCAGTACTTC.

On this clone itself: Different DNA sequences within this sample yield the same CDR3. V is TRBV3-1 (or the pseudogene TRBV3-2) and J is TRBJ2-1; the D gene is possibly TRBD2 (5 bases). The CDR3 totals 11 residues. V lost 5 bases and J 7 bases, leaving 6 bases between the germline ends. The germline V gene encodes CDR1 LGHDT and CDR2 YNNKEL (reference sequence). The CDR3 loop reads CASSTGNEQFF. CDR3 nucleotide sequence: TGTGCCAGCAGCACGGGGAATGAGCAGTTCTTC.

This clone has only a few counts. This CDR3 reads CASSLGLAGPGELFF. CDR3 in DNA: TGTGCCAGCAGCCTCGGACTAGCGGGACCCGGGGAGCTGTTTTTT. The chain joins TRBV11-3 to TRBJ2-2, with 12 bases fitting TRBD2. V lost 5 bases to trimming and J lost 6 bases; unmatched junction nucleotides: 4. The CDR3 has 15 amino acids. Germline CDR1 and CDR2: SGHNT and YENEEA.

The genes are TRBV3-1 (or the pseudogene TRBV3-2) and TRBJ2-3; 7 bases agree with TRBD2. Trimming took 3 bases from V and 2 from J; bases not matched to a gene: 8. Germline CDR1 and CDR2: LGHDT and YNNKEL (reference sequence). The CDR3 consists of 16 residues. The CDR3: CASSQRGAGPTDTQYF. CDR3 DNA: TGTGCCAGCAGCCAGAGGGGAGCGGGACCCACAGATACGCAGTATTTT.

J is TRBJ1-1 and V is TRBV11-2; D unresolved. In germline, CDR1 is SGHAT, CDR2 FQNNGV. This CDR3 has 14 amino acids. Trimming removed 7 bases from V and 2 bases from J, with 14 bases in between. The chain's CDR3 is CASTRGQANTEAFF. CDR3 in DNA: TGTGCCAGCACCCGTGGGCAGGCTAACACTGAAGCTTTCTTT.

A few counts support this clone. V usage is TRBV7-6 and J usage is TRBJ2-3, with TRBD1 as a possible D gene (5 bases). CDR1 is SGHVS, CDR2 FNYEAQ, per germline. The CDR3 runs to 15 residues. The germline V and J ends were trimmed by 5 bases and 2 bases, with 14 bases remaining between them. CDR3 sequence: CASSLSDGHTDTQYF. The CDR3 region has the DNA TGTGCCAGCAGCCTAAGTGACGGACACACAGATACGCAGTATTTT.

The chain carries TRBV2 and TRBJ2-3; 9 bases are a match to TRBD2. CDR1 is SNHLY, CDR2 FYNNEI, per germline. The J segment lost 0 bases and the V segment lost 7 bases, leaving 5 bases of the junction unmatched. The CDR3 totals 15 residues. The DNA of the CDR3 is TGTGCCAGCAAACGAAGCGGGGGGAGCACAGATACGCAGTATTTT. This gives the protein CASKRSGGSTDTQYF.

There are a few counts of this clone. The CDR3 DNA sequence: TGTGCCTGGAGTCGTGTGAACACTGAAGCTTTCTTT. Encoded protein: CAWSRVNTEAFF. This chain uses TRBV30 with TRBJ1-1; no firm D call. CDR3 size: 12 residues. Germline-derived CDR1 and CDR2 are GTSNPN and SVGIG (reference sequence). Trimming left V 2 bases short and J 0 bases short, with 4 bases between.

This clone has only one observation. V and J are TRBV30 and TRBJ2-1; perhaps TRBD1 as D (6 bases). The CDR3 extends over 15 amino acids. Trimming left V 1 base short and J 0 bases short, with 10 bases between. Looked up from germline, CDR1 is GTSNPN and CDR2 is SVGIG (reference sequence). The CDR3 is CAWSDDRSSYNEQFF. The CDR3 bases are TGTGCCTGGAGTGACGACAGGAGCTCCTACAATGAGCAGTTCTTC.

This chain joins TRBV28 and TRBJ2-2; 7 bases map to TRBD2. Germline V lookup: CDR1 MDHEN, CDR2 SYDVKM. CDR3 length equals 16 residues. The junction had 3 bases not matched to a gene; V was cut back by 1 base and J by 1 base. In DNA form, the CDR3 reads TGTGCCAGCAGTTTATTCGGCGGGGGGAACACCGGGGAGCTGTTTTTT. It specifies CASSLFGGGNTGELFF.

V usage is TRBV27 and J usage is TRBJ2-7; 10 bases map to TRBD2. V lost 5 bases to trimming and J lost 7 bases; unmatched junction nucleotides: 14. CDR3 length: 16 amino acids. Germline-derived CDR1 and CDR2 are MNHEY and SMNVEV (reference sequence). The CDR3 reads CASSRAGTSAGGEQYF. As DNA, the CDR3 is TGTGCCAGCAGTAGAGCCGGGACTAGCGCCGGGGGTGAGCAGTACTTC.

The chain recombines TRBV7-8 with TRBJ2-3; the D is unclear. In germline, CDR1 is SGHVS, CDR2 FQNEAQ. Trimming took 6 bases from V and 1 from J, leaving 11 bases between them. CDR3 size: 14 residues. CDR3 DNA sequence: TGTGCCAGCAGACCTCGCCCGGGCACAGATACGCAGTATTTT. Residues: CASRPRPGTDTQYF.

The V and J genes are TRBV24-1 and TRBJ2-2; TRBD1 matches 8 bases. The CDR3 runs 16 residues. After removal of 0 bases from V and 6 bases from J, the junction contained 5 bases not matched to a gene. The germline gives CDR1 KGHDR, CDR2 SFDVKD. CDR3 nucleotides: TGTGCCACCAGTGATTTGGCAGGGGGCAGTCCCGGGGAGCTGTTTTTT. Its protein is CATSDLAGGSPGELFF.

This chain uses TRBV27 with TRBJ2-7, with TRBD1 matching over 9 bases. CDR3 length: 12 amino acids. Germline loops: CDR1 MNHEY, CDR2 SMNVEV (reference sequence). After removal of 6 bases from V and 6 bases from J, the junction contained 3 bases not matched to a gene. The CDR3 DNA is TGTGCCAGCAGCACAGGGGGCGTCGAGCAGTACTTC. Translated, it gives CASSTGGVEQYF.